Following are 5 T cell receptor beta chains from one sample sequenced in a study of beta chain features in type 1 diabetes. The study, taken as a whole, reports: Across all four CD4+ subsets, people with type 1 diabetes showed modestly shorter TCRB CDR3s.

Expressed TCRB transcripts were sequenced because the isolated RNA had all been reverse transcribed beforehand. This table comes from immunoSEQ multiplex PCR, and its TCRdb copy is limited to in-frame clones, with some not included. Of about 120,000 clones detected, about 17% appear once; the ten largest clones hold around 2.5%. Their target antigens are unknown. Sequenced input: central memory CD4+ T cells from blood. These receptors were collected from a man between 25 and 39 years old with type 1 diabetes.

The chain has TRBV28 and TRBJ1-2; D is ambiguous. V lost 8 bases and J 5 bases, leaving 9 bases between the germline ends. Per the germline V gene, CDR1 is MDHEN and CDR2 is SYDVKM. This CDR3 contains 11 residues. CDR3 loop: CASVREYGYTF. The CDR3 nucleotides read TGTGCCAGCGTCCGGGAATATGGCTACACCTTC.

This clone came up a few times. V usage is TRBV28 and J usage is TRBJ2-7; 10 nucleotides match TRBD1. The germline gives CDR1 MDHEN, CDR2 SYDVKM. V shed 3 bases, J shed 5 bases, and the junction held 13 bases outside the gene matches. CDR3 length: 17 amino acids. For the CDR3, the DNA is TGTGCCAGCAGTTTTCTTGGACCGGGACAGGGGAATCACGAGCAGTACTTC. Protein: CASSFLGPGQGNHEQYF. The whole variable domain, filled in from reference TRBV28 and TRBJ2-7, reads DVKVTQSSRYLVKRTGEKVFLECVQDMDHENMFWYRQDPGLGLRLIYFSYDVKMKEKGDIPEGYSVSREKKERFSLILESASTNQTSMYLCASSFLGPGQGNHEQYFGPGTRLTVT.

The V and J genes are TRBV15 and TRBJ2-5; 13 nucleotides agree with TRBD2. V was clipped by 5 bases and J by 2 bases; unmatched bases: 5. Germline V CDR1 and CDR2: LNHNV, YYDKDF (reference sequence). This CDR3 is built from 16 residues. CDR3 amino acids: CATSPTSGGPQETQYF. The CDR3 DNA reads TGTGCCACCAGCCCGACTAGCGGGGGGCCTCAAGAGACCCAGTACTTC. The whole variable domain, remainder taken from reference TRBV15 and TRBJ2-5, is DAMVIQNPRYQVTQFGKPVTLSCSQTLNHNVMYWYQQKSSQAPKLLFHYYDKDFNNEADTPDNFQSRRPNTSFCFLDIRSPGLGDTAMYLCATSPTSGGPQETQYFGPGTRLLVL.

The chain has TRBV27 and TRBJ1-1, with D perhaps matching TRBD1 (5 bases). V was pared by 4 bases and J by 8 bases, with 17 bases between. Germline V gene lookup returns CDR1 MNHEY and CDR2 SMNVEV (reference sequence). This CDR3 comprises 14 residues. CDR3 sequence (DNA): TGTGCCAGCAGTTCAGTGTTGGCTGGGGCCGAAGCTTTCTTT. Its protein product is CASSSVLAGAEAFF.

The genes are TRBV7-2 and TRBJ2-7; 8 nucleotides line up with TRBD1. The germline gives CDR1 SGHTA, CDR2 FQGNSA. The CDR3 runs to 15 residues. The J segment lost 4 bases and the V segment lost 5 bases, leaving 10 bases of the junction unmatched. The CDR3 spells CASSPDRDRVYEQYF. CDR3 in DNA: TGTGCCAGCAGCCCGGACAGGGACCGGGTATACGAGCAGTACTTC.